This TCR beta chain was sequenced during a study of T cell changes during pregnancy in multiple sclerosis. Measured with immunoSEQ multiplex PCR; TCRdb has only the in-frame clones, and not every one. The sample consists of about 72,000 clones, roughly nine tenths of them appearing once. The germline V and J ends were trimmed by 5 bases and 1 base, with 12 bases remaining between them. The germline CDR1 and CDR2 sequences are MGHDK and SYGVNS. This CDR3 is built from 15 residues. Sequences were derived from peripheral blood, sampled in the first trimester of pregnancy. The genes are TRBV25-1 and TRBJ2-1; a possible D gene is TRBD2 (5 bases). The sequence derives from a female donor in good health, enrolled as a control in a pregnancy study. This chain's CDR3 is CASSPGSSSYNEQFF. The CDR3 DNA reads TGTGCCAGCAGTCCGGGATCCTCTTCCTACAATGAGCAGTTCTTC.